The 8 T cell receptor beta chains in this list originate from one sample, sequenced in a study of regulatory T cells in long-lasting Graves disease. CDR3-region Arm-PCR and iRepertoire HTBI primers produced the TCR beta libraries. A single record per CDR3 protein comes from TCRdb applying MiXCR to the multiplex PCR reads. The table includes fewer than 500,000 distinct CDR3 sequences, under 20% detected once. Indicated time point: newly diagnosed GD, antithyroid drugs for less than 3 months. The TCR library was made from RNA that had been extracted from PBMCs in TRIzol. This sample also belongs to another study, concerning T cells in Graves' hyperthyroidism and ophthalmopathy.

Specimen: peripheral blood mononuclear cells (PBMCs), collected at new diagnosis, from a patient treated with antithyroid drugs. These receptors all come from a middle-aged man with Graves disease.

V usage is TRBV6-1 and J usage is TRBJ2-2, with unresolved D. From germline, CDR1 is MNHNS and CDR2 SASEGT. The CDR3 loop spans 14 amino acids. Trimming stripped 9 bases from V and 1 base from J, with 12 bases between. The CDR3 region is CASRLFMNTGELFF. The CDR3 DNA follows: TGTGCCAGTAGACTTTTCATGAACACCGGGGAGCTGTTTTTT.

The J gene is TRBJ2-7, the V gene TRBV20-1, with D possibly matching TRBD2 (6 bases). Germline CDR1 is DFQATT and CDR2 is SNEGSKA (reference sequence). This CDR3 region has 12 residues. The CDR3 protein is CSVDGTDYEQYF. The DNA of the CDR3 is TGCAGCGTTGACGGGACTGACTACGAGCAGTACTTC.

The V call is TRBV6-2 or TRBV6-3, the J call TRBJ1-2; 10 positions agree with TRBD1. CDR3 size: 15 residues. Trimming removed 6 bases from V and 2 bases from J; junction bases left unmatched: 6. Per the germline V gene, CDR1 is MNHEY and CDR2 is SVGEGT. DNA for the CDR3: TGTGCCAGCAGACCGACAGGGGGCCGGAACTATGGCTACACCTTC. Its translation is CASRPTGGRNYGYTF.

As to this clonotype: A far bigger clonotype differs at one base, so this is likely a read error. Since the CDR3 does not end with the conserved phenylalanine or tryptophan, this likely comes from a read error. V and J are TRBV12-3 or TRBV12-4 and TRBJ2-1, with D hard to call. Trimming cost V 3 bases and J 8 bases, with 11 bases left between them. This CDR3 has 13 residues. This CDR3 reads CASSFDGWDEQFS. The CDR3 region has the DNA TGTGCCAGCAGTTTCGACGGATGGGATGAGCAGTTCTCC.

CDR3 sequence reads: CASSRPEGNLYEQYF. CDR3 nucleotide sequence: TGTGCCAGCAGCCGCCCGGAGGGGAACCTCTACGAGCAGTACTTC. This sequence joins TRBV5-5 and TRBJ2-7; D might be TRBD2 (6 bases). Germline V gene data show CDR1 as SGHKS and CDR2 as YYEKEE (reference sequence). The CDR3 has 15 residues. The V gene lost 4 bases and the J gene lost 3 bases, with 17 bases spanning the gap.

This clonotype was counted only a few times. A read error may produce the germline difference seen at one junction end. This chain uses TRBV29-1 with TRBJ2-1; 7 nucleotides align to TRBD1. Germline V gives CDR1 SQVTM, CDR2 ANQGSEA. The CDR3 contains 11 residues. Written as DNA, the CDR3 is TGCAGCTTTCGACAGGGAAATGGGCAGTTCTTC. It is translated as CSFRQGNGQFF.

This clonotype was seen only a few times. The rearrangement uses TRBV19 and TRBJ2-7, with 9 bases that match TRBD1. Looked up from germline, CDR1 is LNHDA and CDR2 is SQIVND (reference sequence). V lost 8 bases, J lost 1 base, and 12 bases stayed unmatched. CDR3 length: 16 residues. CDR3 DNA sequence: TGTGCCAGTCGAAGACTGACCGGGACAGGGTCCTACGAGCAGTACTTC. It specifies CASRRLTGTGSYEQYF.

This clonotype was counted between two and nine times. V is TRBV19 and J is TRBJ2-7; perhaps TRBD1 as D (6 bases). With 5 bases removed from V and 0 bases from J, the gap between germline ends came to 11 bases. Germline V gene data show CDR1 as LNHDA and CDR2 as SQIVND (reference sequence). This CDR3 region has 14 residues. CDR3 sequence: CASSAQGFSYEQYF. CDR3 DNA: TGTGCCAGTAGTGCTCAGGGGTTCTCCTACGAGCAGTACTTC.